Listed below are T cell receptor beta chains from one sample, sequenced in a study of shared clonotypes between healthy human individuals. The method was immunoSEQ multiplex PCR; TCRdb's version includes in-frame clones alone and lacks a portion of them. The sample holds over a million clones, 65% to 75% seen once. The sample was memory CD4+ T cells sorted from blood. The receptors shown here come from a man younger than 30 in good health. Each CDR3 is given with its conserved first and last residue. Fields, in order: V gene, clone size, J gene, D gene, CDR3 DNA, CDR3 protein. D genes are given only for firm matches. Clone sizes are given selectively: once, few, many, or a class where the clone is expanded.

>TRBV18|-|TRBJ2-1|TRBD2
TGTGCCAGCTCACCGCTAGCGGGAGCGTGGAATGAGCAGTTCTTC
CASSPLAGAWNEQFF
>TRBV7-9|-|TRBJ1-2|TRBD1
TGTGCCAGCAGCTACCCGACAGGGTCGGACTATGGCTACACCTTC
CASSYPTGSDYGYTF
>TRBV5-6|-|TRBJ1-1|-
TGTGCCAGCAGCTTGAAAGGGACAAGAGGGGGAGTGAACACTGAAGCTTTCTTT
CASSLKGTRGGVNTEAFF
>TRBV6-1|-|TRBJ2-7|-
TGTGCCAGTCAGACGGGTCCCCGCTACGAGCAGTACTTC
CASQTGPRYEQYF
>TRBV10-2|-|TRBJ2-1|TRBD2
TGCGCCAGCAGAGAAGCAGCGGGCACTAGCGATGAGCAGTTCTTC
CASREAAGTSDEQFF
>TRBV5-1|-|TRBJ2-7|-
TGCGCCAGCAGCTTGGTGTCAGGCCCGTCCTACGAGCAGTACTTC
CASSLVSGPSYEQYF
>TRBV7-8|-|TRBJ2-7|-
TGTGCCAGCAGCTTAGACGGGTATGGCTACGAGCAGTACTTC
CASSLDGYGYEQYF
>TRBV7-3|-|TRBJ1-1|TRBD1
TGTGCCAGCAGCTTTTACACCACAGGGGGCACTGAAGCTTTCTTT
CASSFYTTGGTEAFF
>TRBV30|-|TRBJ1-4|-
TGTGCCTGGAGTGTACCCACAGGGAGGGGCCCAACTAATGAAAAACTGTTTTTT
CAWSVPTGRGPTNEKLFF
>TRBV21-1|-|TRBJ2-7|-
TGTGCCAGCAGCACTAAAACAGGGGCTGAGCAGTACTTC
CASSTKTGAEQYF
>TRBV5-1|few|TRBJ2-1|TRBD2
TGCGCCAGCAGCCACGGCGGGGGGGCCTACAATGAGCAGTTCTTC
CASSHGGGAYNEQFF
>TRBV11-3|-|TRBJ1-1|-
TGTGCCAGCAGCCTGGGCAGAGCGAACACTGAAGCTTTCTTT
CASSLGRANTEAFF
>TRBV7-9|-|TRBJ2-7|-
TGTGCCAGCAGCCGGGCCCAAGGTGCCTACGAGCAGTACTTC
CASSRAQGAYEQYF
>TRBV7-7|-|TRBJ2-5|-
TGTGCTAGCAGCCCCTATTCCTCACGGGTGGAGACCCAGTACTTC
CASSPYSSRVETQYF
>TRBV5-6|-|TRBJ1-1|-
TGTGCCAGCAGCTCTCTCGCCACTCGATCGGGTGGTACTGAAGCTTTCTTT
CASSSLATRSGGTEAFF
>TRBV7-9|-|TRBJ1-3|-
TGTGCCAGCAGCTCAGCGGGGATCTCTGGAAACACCATATATTTT
CASSSAGISGNTIYF
>TRBV30|-|TRBJ2-5|-
TGTGCCTGGGCTCATACGCGGGAGACCCAGTACTTC
CAWAHTRETQYF
>TRBV10-1|-|TRBJ2-3|-
TGCGCCAGCAGTGAGAGGCAGGGGGGTACAGATACGCAGTATTTT
CASSERQGGTDTQYF
>TRBV5-1|-|TRBJ2-5|TRBD1
TGCGCCAGCTCCTTACAGGGAACAGGGGCAGCAGAGACCCAGTACTTC
CASSLQGTGAAETQYF
>TRBV29-1|-|TRBJ1-3|-
TGCAGCGTTGGAACCCCTGGAAACACCATATATTTT
CSVGTPGNTIYF
>TRBV13|-|TRBJ2-6|TRBD2
TGTGCCAGCAGCTTGGATAGCGGGTTGTCTGGGGCCAACGTCCTGACTTTC
CASSLDSGLSGANVLTF
>TRBV6-5|-|TRBJ1-5|-
TGTGCCAGCAGCCAACAGGGCACCAATCAGCCCCAGCATTTT
CASSQQGTNQPQHF
>TRBV5-4|-|TRBJ1-6|TRBD1
TGTGCCAGCAGCTCCGGACAGGGGGCAAATTCACCCCTCCACTTT
CASSSGQGANSPLHF
>TRBV7-9|-|TRBJ1-6|-
TGTGCCAGCAGCTTAAACGCTGGACAGACCCTCCACTTT
CASSLNAGQTLHF
>TRBV9|-|TRBJ2-3|-
TGTGCCAGCAGCGTAGGGGGAACGGATACGCAGTATTTT
CASSVGGTDTQYF
>TRBV5-1|-|TRBJ2-2|TRBD2
TGCGCCAGCAGCTTGGCCCGGACTAGCGGGAGTATCACCGGGGAGCTGTTTTTT
CASSLARTSGSITGELFF
>TRBV5-1|-|TRBJ2-5|TRBD2
TGCGCCAGCCAGGTGACTAGCCGGGGGGAGACCCAGTACTTC
CASQVTSRGETQYF
>TRBV29-1|-|TRBJ1-5|-
TGCAGCGTCGCGGGGGGGTCTAGCAATCAGCCCCAGCATTTT
CSVAGGSSNQPQHF
>TRBV9|-|TRBJ2-7|-
TGTGCCAGCAGCTCCGGGACGAACTCCTACGAGCAGTACTTC
CASSSGTNSYEQYF
>TRBV4-3|-|TRBJ2-7|TRBD2
TGCGCCAGCAGCCAAGATGGGGGAACTAGCGGGAGACTCTACGAGCAGTACTTC
CASSQDGGTSGRLYEQYF
>TRBV28|-|TRBJ1-6|-
TGTGCCAGCAGTTTAGTCAGAACGAATTCACCCCTCCACTTT
CASSLVRTNSPLHF
>TRBV6-1|-|TRBJ2-2|-
TGTGCCAGCCGCCAGTATCCGGACACCGGGGAGCTGTTTTTT
CASRQYPDTGELFF
>TRBV29-1|few|TRBJ1-1|-
TGCAGCGTTGTACAGGCAGAAGCTTTCTTT
CSVVQAEAFF
>TRBV5-1|-|TRBJ2-2|TRBD1
TGCGCCAGCAGAATCGGGACAGGGCCCACATCGGGCACCGGGGAGCTGTTTTTT
CASRIGTGPTSGTGELFF
>TRBV5-1|-|TRBJ1-4|-
TGCGCCAGCAGCTTGGTATCCGGAGGGGGGAAGGGTGAAAAACTGTTTTTT
CASSLVSGGGKGEKLFF
>TRBV7-2|-|TRBJ2-5|-
TGTGCCAGCAGCCAGGGGGGGCCCGTTCAAGAGACCCAGTACTTC
CASSQGGPVQETQYF
>TRBV5-4|-|TRBJ2-7|TRBD1
TGTGCCAGCAGCAAAAACCGGGACAGGGTCTACGAGCAGTACTTC
CASSKNRDRVYEQYF
>TRBV2|-|TRBJ1-4|TRBD1
TGTGCCAGCGAGGGGGGACAGAGGGGTGAAAAACTGTTTTTT
CASEGGQRGEKLFF
>TRBV2|-|TRBJ1-1|TRBD1
TGTGCCAGCAGTGCGGGACAGGGGAGAACTGAAGCTTTCTTT
CASSAGQGRTEAFF
>TRBV15|-|TRBJ2-5|-
TGTGCCACCAGCATCGTCAGGGGGGACCGAGAGACCCAGTACTTC
CATSIVRGDRETQYF
>TRBV2|many|TRBJ2-6|-
TGTGCCAGCAGGACTTCTGGGGCCAACGTCCTGACTTTC
CASRTSGANVLTF
>TRBV6-1|-|TRBJ2-7|TRBD1
TGTGCCAGCCGACAGGGATTCCACGAGCAGTACTTC
CASRQGFHEQYF
>TRBV5-5|-|TRBJ2-3|-
TGTGCCAGCAGCTTGCGGACCCGGGGGCACGATACGCAGTATTTT
CASSLRTRGHDTQYF
>TRBV6-1|-|TRBJ1-3|-
TGTGCCAGCAGCCCCCTCATAGGTGGAAACACCATATATTTT
CASSPLIGGNTIYF
>TRBV5-6|-|TRBJ2-3|TRBD2
TGTGCCAGCAGCTTGGTCAGCGGGGGGGCCACAGATACGCAGTATTTT
CASSLVSGGATDTQYF
>TRBV20-1|few|TRBJ1-2|-
TGCAGTGGGTCCGGGTCCCGTGGCTACACCTTC
CSGSGSRGYTF
>TRBV30|-|TRBJ2-1|-
TGTGCCTGGAGTGGGGACCTCAGGGAGCAGTTCTTC
CAWSGDLREQFF
>TRBV28|-|TRBJ1-2|TRBD1
TGTGCCAGCAGTTTACAGGGGGCAGAGGGTTATGGCTACACCTTC
CASSLQGAEGYGYTF
>TRBV11-2|-|TRBJ2-7|TRBD1
TGTGCCAGCAGCTACCAGACAGGGGTAGCCTACGAGCAGTACTTC
CASSYQTGVAYEQYF